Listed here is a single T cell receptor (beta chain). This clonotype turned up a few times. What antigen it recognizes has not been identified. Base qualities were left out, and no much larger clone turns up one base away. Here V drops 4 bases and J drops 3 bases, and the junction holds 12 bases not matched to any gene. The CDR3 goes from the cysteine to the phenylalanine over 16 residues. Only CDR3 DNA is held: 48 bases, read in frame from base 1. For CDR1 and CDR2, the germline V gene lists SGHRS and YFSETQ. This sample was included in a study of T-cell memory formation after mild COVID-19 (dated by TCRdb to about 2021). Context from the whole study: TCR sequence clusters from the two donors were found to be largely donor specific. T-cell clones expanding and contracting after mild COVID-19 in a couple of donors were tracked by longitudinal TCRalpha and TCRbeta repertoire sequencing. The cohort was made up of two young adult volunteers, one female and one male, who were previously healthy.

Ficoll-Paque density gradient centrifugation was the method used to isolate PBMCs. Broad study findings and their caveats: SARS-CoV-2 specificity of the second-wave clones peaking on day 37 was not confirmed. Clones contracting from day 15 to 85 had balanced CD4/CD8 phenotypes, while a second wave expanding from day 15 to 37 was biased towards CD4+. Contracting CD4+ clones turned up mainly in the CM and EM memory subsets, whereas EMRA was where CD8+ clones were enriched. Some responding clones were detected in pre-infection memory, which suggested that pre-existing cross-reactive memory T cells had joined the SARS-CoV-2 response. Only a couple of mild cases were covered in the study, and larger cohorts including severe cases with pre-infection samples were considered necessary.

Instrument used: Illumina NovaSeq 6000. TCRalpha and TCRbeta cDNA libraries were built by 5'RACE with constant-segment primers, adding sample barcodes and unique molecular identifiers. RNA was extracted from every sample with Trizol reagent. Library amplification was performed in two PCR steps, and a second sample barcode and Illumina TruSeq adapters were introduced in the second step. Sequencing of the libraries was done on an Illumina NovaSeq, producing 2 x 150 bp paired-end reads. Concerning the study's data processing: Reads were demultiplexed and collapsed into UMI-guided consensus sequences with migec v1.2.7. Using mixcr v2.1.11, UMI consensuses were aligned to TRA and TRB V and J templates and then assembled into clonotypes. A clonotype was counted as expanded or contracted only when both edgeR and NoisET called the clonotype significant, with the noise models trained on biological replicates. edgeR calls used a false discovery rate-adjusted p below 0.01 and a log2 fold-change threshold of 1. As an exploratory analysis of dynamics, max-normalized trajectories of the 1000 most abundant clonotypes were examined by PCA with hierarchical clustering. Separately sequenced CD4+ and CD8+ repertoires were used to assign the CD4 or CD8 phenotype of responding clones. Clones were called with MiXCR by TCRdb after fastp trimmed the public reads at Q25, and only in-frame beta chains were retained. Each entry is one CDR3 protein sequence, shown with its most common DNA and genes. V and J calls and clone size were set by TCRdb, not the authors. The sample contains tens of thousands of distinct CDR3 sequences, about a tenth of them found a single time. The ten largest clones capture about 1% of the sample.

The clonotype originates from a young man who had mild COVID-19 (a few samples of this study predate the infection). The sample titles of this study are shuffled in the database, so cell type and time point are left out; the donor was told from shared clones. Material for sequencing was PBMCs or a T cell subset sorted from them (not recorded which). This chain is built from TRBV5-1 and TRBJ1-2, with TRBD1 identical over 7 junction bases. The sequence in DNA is TGCGCCAGCAGCCCGAGGGAGGACAGGACCCACTATGGCTACACCTTC. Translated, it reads CASSPREDRTHYGYTF.